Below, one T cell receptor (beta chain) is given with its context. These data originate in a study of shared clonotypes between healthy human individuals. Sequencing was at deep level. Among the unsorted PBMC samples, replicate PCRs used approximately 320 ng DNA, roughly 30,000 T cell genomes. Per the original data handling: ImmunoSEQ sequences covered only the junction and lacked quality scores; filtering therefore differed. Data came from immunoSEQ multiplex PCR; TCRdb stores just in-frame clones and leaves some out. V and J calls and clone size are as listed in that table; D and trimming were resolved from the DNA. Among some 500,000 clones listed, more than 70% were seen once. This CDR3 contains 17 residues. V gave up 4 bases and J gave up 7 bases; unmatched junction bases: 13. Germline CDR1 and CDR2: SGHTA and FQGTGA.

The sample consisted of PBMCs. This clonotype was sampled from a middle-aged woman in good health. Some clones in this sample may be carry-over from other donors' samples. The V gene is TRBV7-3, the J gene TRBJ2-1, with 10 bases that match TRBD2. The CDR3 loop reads CASSSPRSGRALNEQFF. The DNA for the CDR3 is TGTGCCAGCAGCTCTCCCCGGAGCGGGAGGGCATTAAATGAGCAGTTCTTC.